A selection of T cell receptor beta chains follows, all from one sample in a study of cytomegalovirus exposure and HLA in healthy donors. Using immunoSEQ multiplex PCR, the repertoire was profiled, and TCRdb retains in-frame clones only, with some absent. The sample includes 55,000 to 75,000 clones. Sequenced input: PBMCs. The receptors shown here come from a male donor in good health and CMV-seronegative. The CDR3 runs from the conserved cysteine through the conserved F or W. D genes are given only for firm matches.

D,J,V,DNA,CDR3
.,TRBJ2-2,TRBV21-1,TGTGCCAGCAGAGGGGACAGGGGGCGCGGCGGGGAGCTGTTTTTT,CASRGDRGRGGELFF
.,TRBJ1-2,TRBV28,TGTGCCAGCCTAGAGGCTAACTATGGCTACACCTTC,CASLEANYGYTF
TRBD1,TRBJ1-2,TRBV10-3,TGTGCCACCGGGACAGGGAGTCATGACTACACCTTC,CATGTGSHDYTF
.,TRBJ1-2,TRBV29-1,TGCAGCGTCCCTCTGGGCTTAGATGGCTACACCTTC,CSVPLGLDGYTF
TRBD1,TRBJ2-1,TRBV30,TGTGCCTGTGCCCAGGGGGCGCAGCCGTCCTACAATGAGCAGTTCTTC,CACAQGAQPSYNEQFF
.,TRBJ2-7,TRBV19,TGTGCCAGTAGTATCGACACGGTTAACGCCTACGAGCAGTACTTC,CASSIDTVNAYEQYF
TRBD1,TRBJ2-1,TRBV9,TGTGCCAGCAGCCCCCCCTCAGGGGGTAAAAATGAGCAGTTCTTC,CASSPPSGGKNEQFF
.,TRBJ1-1,TRBV29-1,TGCAGCGTTGGAAGGGGGGGCACTGAAGCTTTCTTT,CSVGRGGTEAFF
TRBD1,TRBJ2-5,TRBV28,TGTGCCAGCAGTTCCCCGGACAGGGAGGAGACCCAGTACTTC,CASSSPDREETQYF
TRBD1,TRBJ1-2,TRBV4-1,TGCGCCAGCAGCCAACCGGGACAGGGTCTCTATGGCTACACCTTC,CASSQPGQGLYGYTF
TRBD1,TRBJ1-1,TRBV6-1,TGTGCCAGCAGGGACAGGGCTGTGAACACTGAAGCTTTCTTT,CASRDRAVNTEAFF
TRBD2,TRBJ2-1,TRBV14,TGTGCCAGCAGCCAAGGGAGCGGGAGGGTCGGCAATGAGCAGTTCTTC,CASSQGSGRVGNEQFF
.,TRBJ1-4,TRBV18,TGTGCCAGCTCACCGCAAGACAGTAATGAAAAACTGTTTTTT,CASSPQDSNEKLFF
.,TRBJ2-2,TRBV19,TGTGCCAGTAGTATTACCACAACGAACACCGGGGAGCTGTTTTTT,CASSITTTNTGELFF
.,TRBJ2-3,TRBV4-3,TGCGCCAGCAGCCAAGAAATAACTTCGGGGGATACGCAGTATTTT,CASSQEITSGDTQYF
.,TRBJ2-1,TRBV19,TGTGCCAGTAGTATTAACAATGAGCAGTTCTTC,CASSINNEQFF
.,TRBJ1-3,TRBV7-2,TGTGCCAGCAGCTCAAACCTACAGGGTGGGGGCTCTGGAAACACCATATATTTT,CASSSNLQGGGSGNTIYF
TRBD1,TRBJ1-2,TRBV19,TGTGCCAGTAGCCCTTGGTTCAGGGGGCGCGATCATGGCTACACCTTC,CASSPWFRGRDHGYTF
TRBD2,TRBJ2-1,TRBV7-9,TGTGCCAGCAGCACGGGGACTAGCGGGGCCTACAATGAGCAGTTCTTC,CASSTGTSGAYNEQFF
.,TRBJ1-2,TRBV28,TGTGCCAGCAACGGGGGGAGAGACTATGGCTACACCTTC,CASNGGRDYGYTF
TRBD1,TRBJ1-2,TRBV4-3,TGCGCCAGCAGCCAACAGCCGGGACAGAGAAGTGGTGGCTACACCTTC,CASSQQPGQRSGGYTF
.,TRBJ2-7,TRBV29-1,TGCAGCGTCGGGGTGACCTCCTACGAGCAGTACTTC,CSVGVTSYEQYF
TRBD1,TRBJ1-2,TRBV29-1,TGCACCATAACAGTTCAGGGGGCGGGCTACACCTTC,CTITVQGAGYTF
.,TRBJ2-3,TRBV4-1,TGCGCCAGCAGTCTATCCGCTGACACAGATACGCAGTATTTT,CASSLSADTDTQYF
.,TRBJ2-5,TRBV7-9,TGTGCCAGCAGCTTTACGGGGTTAGGAGAGACCCAGTACTTC,CASSFTGLGETQYF
.,TRBJ1-5,TRBV29-1,TGCAGCGTTGGACAAGAAAATCAGCCCCAGCATTTT,CSVGQENQPQHF
TRBD1,TRBJ2-4,TRBV29-1,TGCAGCGTAGAACAGGACAGGGTAGGCCTAATTTTC,CSVEQDRVGLIF
.,TRBJ1-2,TRBV6-5,TGTGCCAGCAGTAAGGGACGGAGGGTAAACTATGGCTACACCTTC,CASSKGRRVNYGYTF
.,TRBJ2-7,TRBV30,TGTGCCGCTCACCGGAGGGAGTCCTACGAGCAGTACTTC,CAAHRRESYEQYF
.,TRBJ2-1,TRBV7-3,TGTGCCAGCAGCATAGGGGTAGGGGGCAATGAGCAGTTCTTC,CASSIGVGGNEQFF
.,TRBJ1-2,TRBV7-2,TGTGCCAGCAGTTTCCTTTATGGCTACACCTTC,CASSFLYGYTF
.,TRBJ1-4,TRBV4-1,TGCGCCAGCAGCCCCCGACAGCGGGGCGAAAAACTGTTTTTT,CASSPRQRGEKLFF
TRBD1,TRBJ1-2,TRBV15,TGTGCCACCAGCGGAGCGGTAGGGGGCGGCTATGGCTACACCTTC,CATSGAVGGGYGYTF